This entry lists 23 T cell receptor beta chains sequenced from one sample in a study of blood T cells in healthy people across ages. Through a sample-barcoded 5' primer and a J-beta primer mix, a second PCR was run for roughly 7 to 12 cycles. TCRdb used MiXCR to reprocess the 5' RACE reads, holding one entry per CDR3 protein. The sample contains around 600,000 distinct CDR3 sequences, roughly 48% of which appear only once. The sample was blood. The receptor set was obtained from an older man in good health.

The chain couples TRBV18 to TRBJ2-1, with 8 bases that match TRBD1. V lost 3 bases and J lost 4; bases outside the gene matches: 5. Germline V gives CDR1 KGHSH, CDR2 LQKENI. The CDR3 consists of 15 residues. The DNA of the CDR3 is TGTGCCAGCTCACCGCAGACAGGGGAATACAATGAGCAGTTCTTC. Protein product: CASSPQTGEYNEQFF.

This clonotype occurred a few times. The rearrangement joins TRBV7-9 to TRBJ2-1; TRBD2 agrees at 9 bases. J gave up 10 bases and V 4 bases, and 5 bases lay outside the gene matches. The CDR3 runs to 13 residues. Germline values: CDR1 SEHNR, CDR2 FQNEAQ (reference sequence). CDR3 coding DNA: TGTGCCAGCAGCTCACTAGGACTAGCGGAGCAGTTCTTC. It yields the protein CASSSLGLAEQFF.

The gene calls are TRBV20-1 and TRBJ2-5; no definite D call. The CDR3 has 13 residues. Germline CDR1 reads DFQATT; CDR2 reads SNEGSKA (reference sequence). Trimming took 7 bases from V and 1 from J, leaving 13 bases between them. In DNA, the CDR3 is TGCAGTGTTAGGGCCGGTCTCCAAGAGACCCAGTACTTC. Amino acids: CSVRAGLQETQYF.

A few counts support this clonotype. The chain joins TRBV20-1 to TRBJ2-1, with D possibly being TRBD1 or TRBD2 (5 bases each). This CDR3 spans 15 amino acids. V lost 0 bases and J 3 bases, leaving 12 bases between the germline ends. Per germline, CDR1 DFQATT and CDR2 SNEGSKA (reference sequence). The chain's CDR3 is CSARDEGSGYNEQFF. CDR3 coding DNA: TGCAGTGCTAGAGATGAGGGGTCGGGCTACAATGAGCAGTTCTTC.

The genes are TRBV6-6 and TRBJ2-7; the D call may be TRBD1 or TRBD2 (5 bases each). Germline V CDR1 and CDR2: MNHNY, SVGAGI (reference sequence). CDR3 length: 16 residues. V gave up 2 bases and J gave up 6 bases, with 20 bases separating them. The CDR3: CASSYPPPQGRSEQYF. The CDR3 DNA sequence: TGTGCCAGCAGTTACCCACCGCCGCAGGGACGGAGCGAGCAGTACTTC.

This rearrangement joins TRBV6-2 or TRBV6-3 to TRBJ2-5; 10 bases match TRBD2. The J call is uncertain, as TRBJ2-7 better fits the DNA end. The CDR3 runs 15 residues. CDR1 is MNHEY and CDR2 is SVGEGT in the germline V gene. The CDR3 nucleotides read TGTGCCAGCAGCGACGGACTAGCGGTAGCCTACGAGCAGTACTTC. It is translated as CASSDGLAVAYEQYF.

V and J are TRBV29-1 and TRBJ2-7, with D perhaps matching TRBD2 (5 bases). The CDR3 loop spans 14 amino acids. Germline assignment: CDR1 SQVTM and CDR2 ANQGSEA. Trimming left V 4 bases short and J 7 bases short, with 20 bases between. CDR3 region: CSVGASSGPGEQYF. CDR3 DNA: TGCAGCGTTGGGGCTAGCTCCGGGCCAGGTGAGCAGTACTTC.

The chain couples TRBV20-1 to TRBJ1-1; 8 bases agree with TRBD1. The V segment lost 5 bases and the J segment 3 bases; nucleotides outside the gene matches: 11. The CDR3 totals 15 residues. Germline CDR1 is DFQATT and CDR2 is SNEGSKA (reference sequence). The CDR3 DNA is TGCAGTGCTCGGACAGGGAGACGGAGTTACACTGAAGCTTTCTTT. Its protein is CSARTGRRSYTEAFF.

The chain carries TRBV4-3 and TRBJ2-7; 8 bases align to TRBD1. This CDR3 has 15 residues. J was trimmed by 2 bases and V by 4 bases; bases with no gene match: 7. The germline V gene has CDR1 LGHNA and CDR2 YSLEER. DNA for the CDR3: TGCGCCAGCAGCCCCGGGACAGGAACAACCTACGAGCAGTACTTC. It codes for CASSPGTGTTYEQYF.

In this sample, this clonotype turned up many times. The rearrangement joins TRBV20-1 to TRBJ2-1; 10 bases line up with TRBD2. The CDR3 contains 13 residues. Germline V gene data show CDR1 as DFQATT and CDR2 as SNEGSKA (reference sequence). J lost 7 bases, V lost 5 bases, and 5 bases had no gene match. DNA of the CDR3: TGCAGTGCTCCACGGACTAGCGGAAATGAGCAGTTCTTC. Its translation is CSAPRTSGNEQFF.

This clonotype was observed at least ten times. This chain links TRBV29-1 with TRBJ2-3, with 7 bases matching TRBD2. Germline-derived CDR1 and CDR2 are SQVTM and ANQGSEA. The CDR3 has 15 residues. Germline trimming cut 0 bases from V and 4 bases from J; bases unmatched to any gene: 7. CDR3: CSVEDRVGRADTQYF. Written as DNA, the CDR3 is TGCAGCGTTGAAGATCGGGTAGGGAGGGCAGATACGCAGTATTTT.

This clonotype was observed a few times. This CDR3 reads CASSLNRDREKTFF. The CDR3, as DNA: TGTGCCAGCAGCTTGAACCGGGACAGAGAAAAGACTTTCTTT. The chain has TRBV5-5 and TRBJ1-1, with 7 bases matching TRBD1. The CDR3 loop spans 14 amino acids. Unmatched junction bases numbered 12, after V lost 1 base and J lost 12 bases. Germline V CDR1 and CDR2: SGHKS, YYEKEE (reference sequence).

This chain joins TRBV20-1 and TRBJ1-2, with D possibly TRBD1 on 5 matching bases. Germline lookup yields CDR1 DFQATT and CDR2 SNEGSKA (reference sequence). There are 14 residues in the CDR3. The V end was cut by 6 bases, the J end by 0 bases, with 14 bases between. In nucleotides, the CDR3 is TGCAGTGCGGCATGGGACGGAACTAACTATGGCTACACCTTC. Its translation is CSAAWDGTNYGYTF.

The chain links TRBV7-2 to TRBJ2-3; the match to TRBD2 covers 11 bases. V dropped 5 bases and J dropped 8; count of bases not matched to a gene: 9. Germline V gene sequence: CDR1 SGHTA, CDR2 FQGNSA. The CDR3 loop spans 15 amino acids. The chain's CDR3 is CASSPGLAGGGTQYF. The DNA of the CDR3 is TGTGCCAGCAGCCCCGGTCTAGCGGGAGGAGGTACGCAGTATTTT.

The chain links TRBV6-6 to TRBJ2-1, with 7 bases aligning to TRBD2. With the DNA end fitting TRBJ2-7 better, the J assignment may be wrong. Looked up from germline, CDR1 is MNHNY and CDR2 is SVGAGI (reference sequence). There are 15 residues in the CDR3. The CDR3 DNA reads TGTGCCAGCAGTTACTTGGCTAGCGGATACAATGAGCAGTACTTC. This encodes CASSYLASGYNEQYF.

The V call is TRBV25-1, the J call TRBJ1-4; maybe TRBD1 (6 bases). CDR1 MGHDK and CDR2 SYGVNS come from the germline V gene. Trimming took off 2 bases at V and 11 bases at J, with 15 bases between the two ends. There are 14 residues in the CDR3. This CDR3 reads CASSERRDTTKLFF. CDR3 bases: TGTGCCAGCAGTGAACGCCGGGACACAACTAAACTGTTTTTT.

This clonotype has just a few counts. The chain combines TRBV20-1 with TRBJ1-6, with TRBD1 matching over 7 bases. The germline CDR1 and CDR2 sequences are DFQATT and SNEGSKA (reference sequence). The trim removed 6 bases at V and 7 bases at J, leaving 9 bases unmatched. The CDR3 totals 14 residues. CDR3 sequence reads: CSAMTGSENSPLHF. The CDR3 DNA sequence: TGCAGTGCGATGACAGGGTCAGAGAATTCACCCCTCCACTTT.

V is TRBV12-3 or TRBV12-4 and J is TRBJ2-3; weak D call: TRBD1 (6 bases). V lost 6 bases and J 2 bases, leaving 15 bases between the germline ends. CDR3 length: 15 residues. The CDR3 is CASSHTGINTDTQYF. The CDR3 region has the DNA TGTGCCAGCAGCCATACAGGGATAAACACAGATACGCAGTATTTT.

This clonotype was detected only a few times. The gene calls are TRBV18 and TRBJ2-4, with D maybe TRBD1 (5 bases). TRBJ2-5 matches the DNA end more closely, so the J call is doubtful. The germline CDR1 and CDR2 sequences are KGHSH and LQKENI. The CDR3 is 14 amino acids. CDR3 nucleotides: TGTGCCAGCTCACCACCGACAGTTTCGGAGACCCAGTACTTC. Amino acid sequence: CASSPPTVSETQYF.

This sequence joins TRBV7-2 and TRBJ2-1; TRBD2 matches at 13 bases. The CDR3 is 15 amino acids. J gave up 9 bases and V 5 bases, and 7 bases lay outside the gene matches. Germline V CDR1 and CDR2: SGHTA, FQGNSA. DNA of the CDR3: TGTGCCAGCAGCGGGCGACTAGCGGGAGGTATTGAGCAGTTCTTC. Translating gives CASSGRLAGGIEQFF.

Notes on this clonotype: This may come from a read error, since a much larger clone is one base off. V gene TRBV6-6 combines with J gene TRBJ1-4; 7 positions match TRBD1. Germline V gene lookup returns CDR1 MNHNY and CDR2 SVGAGI (reference sequence). The CDR3 sequence is 16 residues long. J gave up 8 bases and V 5 bases, and 14 bases lay outside the gene matches. In DNA form, the CDR3 reads TGTGCCAGCAGTCACCCGGGAACAGGGGAGAAGGAAAAACTGTTTTTT. Amino acids: CASSHPGTGEKEKLFF.

This clonotype was recorded at least ten times. The chain links TRBV6-6 to TRBJ2-1; unclear D gene. This CDR3 has 13 amino acids. The V and J ends lost 2 bases and 10 bases respectively, with 12 bases between them. Germline V lookup: CDR1 MNHNY, CDR2 SVGAGI (reference sequence). The CDR3 spells CASSYASVREQFF. Here the CDR3 DNA reads TGTGCCAGCAGTTACGCCTCGGTCCGGGAGCAGTTCTTC.

The rearrangement links TRBV25-1 to TRBJ2-7; no clear D. From germline, CDR1 is MGHDK and CDR2 SYGVNS. The CDR3 spans 12 residues. V lost 3 bases and J lost 3, with 6 bases in between. CDR3 residues: CASSDLGYEQYF. CDR3 nucleotide sequence: TGTGCCAGCAGTGATCTGGGCTACGAGCAGTACTTC.